The rows below give T cell receptor beta chains drawn from one sample of a study of cytomegalovirus exposure and HLA in healthy donors. Produced via immunoSEQ multiplex PCR; TCRdb's table is partial and in-frame only. Of 90,000 to 130,000 clones in the sample, about three quarters were seen once. Sample: PBMCs. All receptors derive from a woman in her twenties or thirties in good health and CMV-seronegative. CDR3s include the opening cysteine and the closing phenylalanine or tryptophan. The D gene is left open where the match is weak. A clone size is listed for some rows: how often the clone was seen (once, few, many), or a class if it is expanded.

J | D | V | size | DNA | CDR3
TRBJ2-5 | TRBD1 | TRBV5-6 | - | TGTGCCAGCAGCCTGCCACAGGGGCATCGCTCGGAGACCCAGTACTTC | CASSLPQGHRSETQYF
TRBJ2-3 | TRBD2 | TRBV9 | few | TGTGCCAGCAGCCCCCTAGCGGGAGACACAGATACGCAGTATTTT | CASSPLAGDTDTQYF
TRBJ1-6 | - | TRBV7-8 | - | TGTGCCAGCAGCTTACAGGTTCCCCGCTCCTATAATTCACCCCTCCACTTT | CASSLQVPRSYNSPLHF
TRBJ2-1 | TRBD2 | TRBV28 | - | TGTGCCAGCAGTCCTCTCGCGGGGGGGCTGATCAATGAGCAGTTCTTC | CASSPLAGGLINEQFF
TRBJ2-1 | TRBD1 | TRBV6-1 | - | TGTGCCAGCAGTCCGGGACAGGGACACAATGAGCAGTTCTTC | CASSPGQGHNEQFF
TRBJ1-4 | TRBD1 | TRBV27 | - | TGTGCCAGCAGTTTGACAGGGTTAGAAAAACTGTTTTTT | CASSLTGLEKLFF
TRBJ2-3 | TRBD2 | TRBV6-6 | once | TGTGCCAGCAGGACTAGCGGTAGCACAGATACGCAGTATTTT | CASRTSGSTDTQYF
TRBJ1-1 | - | TRBV10-3 | many | TGTGCCATCAGTGAGGGCAACACTGAAGCTTTCTTT | CAISEGNTEAFF
TRBJ2-3 | TRBD1 | TRBV9 | - | TGTGCCAGCAGCGTACAGGGGGCCGGAGTGAATACGCAGTATTTT | CASSVQGAGVNTQYF
TRBJ2-6 | - | TRBV2 | - | TGTGCCAGCATCCTGCCCGTAGGGACAAGCTCTGGGGCCAACGTCCTGACTTTC | CASILPVGTSSGANVLTF
TRBJ1-1 | TRBD1 | TRBV30 | - | TGTGCCTGGAGTGCCTGGACCGGGACAGGGGGAATGAACACTGAAGCTTTCTTT | CAWSAWTGTGGMNTEAFF
TRBJ1-1 | - | TRBV18 | once | TGTGCCAGCTCACCATCCGGGTTATACATGAACACTGAAGCTTTCTTT | CASSPSGLYMNTEAFF
TRBJ1-5 | - | TRBV6-1 | - | TGTGCCAGCAGTGAATCGACAGGACACAATCAGCCCCAGCATTTT | CASSESTGHNQPQHF
TRBJ1-4 | TRBD1 | TRBV7-9 | - | TGTGCCAGCAGCCCCGGGACAGGAGGAGAAAAACTGTTTTTT | CASSPGTGGEKLFF
TRBJ1-2 | - | TRBV4-1 | - | TGCGCCAGCAGCCAAGAGATCCAGGCTGCTAACTATGGCTACACCTTC | CASSQEIQAANYGYTF
TRBJ2-7 | - | TRBV4-1 | - | TGCGCCAGCAGCCAAAGTCCAGGGAACTCCTACGAGCAGTACTTC | CASSQSPGNSYEQYF
TRBJ2-7 | TRBD1 | TRBV30 | - | TGTGCCTGCAAGGGACAGGGGAGCGGCGAGCAGTACTTC | CACKGQGSGEQYF
TRBJ2-7 | TRBD1 | TRBV11-2 | - | TGTGCCAGCAGCCCGGACAGGGACGAGCAGTACTTC | CASSPDRDEQYF
TRBJ2-7 | TRBD2 | TRBV6-5 | once | TGTGCCAGCAAACCGGGACTAGCGGGGGGCTACGAGCAGTACTTC | CASKPGLAGGYEQYF
TRBJ1-5 | - | TRBV15 | once | TGTGCCACCAGCAGAGCTGATCAGCCCCAGCATTTT | CATSRADQPQHF
TRBJ1-4 | - | TRBV4-1 | few | TGCGCCAGCAGCCAATCAGGGACGGGAGAAGAAAAACTGTTTTTT | CASSQSGTGEEKLFF
TRBJ1-4 | - | TRBV18 | - | TGTGCCAGCTCACCGGGAGCAACTAATGAAAAACTGTTTTTT | CASSPGATNEKLFF
TRBJ1-1 | TRBD1 | TRBV30 | - | TGTGCCTGGAGTGCACAGGGGATTATTGAAGCTTTCTTT | CAWSAQGIIEAFF
TRBJ1-1 | TRBD1 | TRBV5-1 | few | TGCGCCAGCAGCTCCCTGGACAGGGGGGGGGCTGAAGCTTTCTTT | CASSSLDRGGAEAFF
TRBJ2-7 | - | TRBV5-1 | - | TGCGCCAGCAGCCCTTATCAGGGCTCCTACGAGCAGTACTTC | CASSPYQGSYEQYF
TRBJ2-1 | TRBD1 | TRBV10-3 | - | TGTGCCATCAGTAAGGACAGGGAATACAATGAGCAGTTCTTC | CAISKDREYNEQFF
TRBJ1-3 | TRBD1 | TRBV6-5 | once | TGTGCCAGCAGTGCGGACAGGTACTCTGGAAACACCATATATTTT | CASSADRYSGNTIYF
TRBJ2-7 | TRBD2 | TRBV28 | - | TGTGCCAGCAACACACTAGCGGGGCCCTACGAGCAGTACTTC | CASNTLAGPYEQYF
TRBJ2-1 | TRBD2 | TRBV4-3 | few | TGCGCCAGCAGCCACTCCGCTAGCGGGAGGGCCCAGAATGAGCAGTTCTTC | CASSHSASGRAQNEQFF
TRBJ2-7 | TRBD2 | TRBV14 | - | TGTGCCAGCAGCCCGGGAGGTTACGAGCAGTACTTC | CASSPGGYEQYF
TRBJ2-4 | - | TRBV28 | - | TGTGCCAGCAGTTTAATCCAGGGGCTAGCCAAAAACATTCAGTACTTC | CASSLIQGLAKNIQYF
TRBJ2-7 | - | TRBV19 | - | TGTGCCAGTAGCACCGGACTGGGGAATTACGACTACGAGCAGTACTTC | CASSTGLGNYDYEQYF
TRBJ1-2 | - | TRBV5-6 | - | TGTGCCAGCAGCCAGTCAGCTAACTATGGCTACACCTTC | CASSQSANYGYTF
TRBJ1-1 | - | TRBV28 | - | TGTGCCAGCAGTTTTCCAGGGAGGGACACTGAAGCTTTCTTT | CASSFPGRDTEAFF
TRBJ2-1 | TRBD1 | TRBV5-1 | - | TGCGCCAGCAGCTTTAGCCAGGGGGCTCTCAATGAGCAGTTCTTC | CASSFSQGALNEQFF
TRBJ2-7 | TRBD1 | TRBV2 | - | TGTGCCAGCAGGCTTGACAGGGGGGGATACGAGCAGTACTTC | CASRLDRGGYEQYF
TRBJ1-1 | - | TRBV28 | - | TGTGCCAGCAGGGCTTCGGGCACTGAAGCTTTCTTT | CASRASGTEAFF
TRBJ2-1 | TRBD2 | TRBV6-5 | - | TGTGCCAGCGAGGCGGGGGCGGGAGGGCCTCGGGAGCAGTTCTTC | CASEAGAGGPREQFF
TRBJ1-5 | - | TRBV30 | - | TGTGCCTGGGCGCCGAAGGGGAATCAGCCCCAGCATTTT | CAWAPKGNQPQHF
TRBJ1-5 | - | TRBV28 | - | TGTGCCAGCAGTTTCCCCGGGAGGAATCAGCCCCAGCATTTT | CASSFPGRNQPQHF
TRBJ2-7 | TRBD2 | TRBV27 | - | TGTGCCAGTCGGGCTAGCGGGAGCTACGAGCAGTACTTC | CASRASGSYEQYF
TRBJ1-1 | TRBD1 | TRBV28 | few | TGTGCCAGCAGGCCCGACAGGGAGAACACTGAAGCTTTCTTT | CASRPDRENTEAFF
TRBJ1-1 | TRBD1 | TRBV7-2 | - | TGTGCCAGCAGCTTAGTAGAGTACGGACAGGGGACCACTGAAGCTTTCTTT | CASSLVEYGQGTTEAFF
TRBJ2-7 | - | TRBV13 | - | TGTGCCAGCAGCTCTCGGACGGGAACCTACGAGCAGTACTTC | CASSSRTGTYEQYF
TRBJ2-7 | TRBD2 | TRBV5-6 | - | TGTGCCAGCAGCTTGTACCACCTGACGAGCGGGAGAAACCACGAGCAGTACTTC | CASSLYHLTSGRNHEQYF
TRBJ1-2 | - | TRBV29-1 | once | TGCAGCGTTGACGGGAGATTGGATTCTGGCTACACCTTC | CSVDGRLDSGYTF
TRBJ1-2 | TRBD1 | TRBV7-2 | - | TGTGCCAGCAGCCCGGGGACAGGATCCCCCCCCTATGGCTACACCTTC | CASSPGTGSPPYGYTF
TRBJ1-1 | - | TRBV30 | - | TGTGCCTGGATGGCGCGGGCGCTGAACACTGAAGCTTTCTTT | CAWMARALNTEAFF
TRBJ1-1 | - | TRBV6-5 | once | TGTGCCAGCAGTTACAGGGGTGCTGAAGCTTTCTTT | CASSYRGAEAFF
TRBJ2-1 | TRBD2 | TRBV4-2 | - | TGTGCCAGCAGCCAAGATGGGGCCGGGACTAGCTATGAGCAGTTCTTC | CASSQDGAGTSYEQFF
TRBJ2-6 | - | TRBV4-2 | - | TGTGCCAGCAGCCAAGATCCGGGAGACAGGGCCAACGTCCTGACTTTC | CASSQDPGDRANVLTF
TRBJ2-1 | TRBD2 | TRBV6-1 | - | TGTGCCAGCGGTATGTCTAGCGGGGGGGAGCAGTTCTTC | CASGMSSGGEQFF
TRBJ1-1 | - | TRBV28 | few | TGTGCCAGCAGTTTAACTGAGTCGAACACTGAAGCTTTCTTT | CASSLTESNTEAFF